The sequence of this T cell receptor (beta chain) was determined in a study of lymphopenia after photon versus proton radiotherapy. The CDR3 totals 15 residues. The V gene's germline CDR1 is SNHLY and CDR2 FYNNEI. V shed 6 bases and J 1 base; nucleotides not matched to a gene: 4. Measured with immunoSEQ multiplex PCR; TCRdb has only the in-frame clones, and not every one. The sample has 40,000 to 45,000 clones; about 85% are singletons. The source of this sequence is a woman between 70 and 85 years old with pancreatic cancer. The chain employs TRBV2 and TRBJ2-1; 9 nucleotides agree with TRBD2. Sequencing used peripheral blood, obtained from a patient treated with proton-based radiotherapy. CDR3 nucleotide sequence: TGTGCCAGCAGGACAGCGGGAGGTTCCTACAATGAGCAGTTCTTC. Translated, it gives CASRTAGGSYNEQFF.